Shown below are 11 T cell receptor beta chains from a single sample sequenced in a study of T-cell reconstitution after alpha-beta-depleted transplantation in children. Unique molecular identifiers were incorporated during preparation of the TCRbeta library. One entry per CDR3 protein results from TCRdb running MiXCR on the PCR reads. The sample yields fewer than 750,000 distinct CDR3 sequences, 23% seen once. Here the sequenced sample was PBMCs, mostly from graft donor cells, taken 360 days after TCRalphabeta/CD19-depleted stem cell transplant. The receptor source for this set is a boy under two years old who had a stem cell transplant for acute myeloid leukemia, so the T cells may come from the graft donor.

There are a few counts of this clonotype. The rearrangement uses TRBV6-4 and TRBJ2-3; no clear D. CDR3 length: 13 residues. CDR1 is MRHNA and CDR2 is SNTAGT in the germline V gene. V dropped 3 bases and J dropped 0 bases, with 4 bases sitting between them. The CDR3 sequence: CASSDTSTDTQYF. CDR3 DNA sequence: TGTGCCAGCAGTGATACCAGCACAGATACGCAGTATTTT.

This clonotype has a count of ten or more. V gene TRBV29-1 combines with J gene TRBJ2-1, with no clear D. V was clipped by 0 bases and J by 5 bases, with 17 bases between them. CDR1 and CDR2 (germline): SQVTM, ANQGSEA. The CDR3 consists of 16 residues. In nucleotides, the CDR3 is TGCAGCGTTGAAGAGAGAACACCTGGGGTCCACAATGAGCAGTTCTTC. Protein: CSVEERTPGVHNEQFF.

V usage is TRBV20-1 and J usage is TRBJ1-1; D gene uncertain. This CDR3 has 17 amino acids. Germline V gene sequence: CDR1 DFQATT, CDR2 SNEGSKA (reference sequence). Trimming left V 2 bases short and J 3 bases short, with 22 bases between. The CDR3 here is CSARPNIGVAGYTEAFF. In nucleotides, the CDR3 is TGCAGTGCTAGACCAAACATTGGCGTCGCGGGATACACTGAAGCTTTCTTT.

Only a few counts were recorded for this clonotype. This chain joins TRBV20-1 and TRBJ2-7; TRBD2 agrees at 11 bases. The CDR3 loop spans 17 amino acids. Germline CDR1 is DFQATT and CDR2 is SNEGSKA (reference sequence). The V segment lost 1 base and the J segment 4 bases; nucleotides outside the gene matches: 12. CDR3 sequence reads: CSARGHSGGASPYEQYF. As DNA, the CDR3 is TGCAGTGCTAGAGGGCATAGCGGGGGGGCCTCGCCGTACGAGCAGTACTTC.

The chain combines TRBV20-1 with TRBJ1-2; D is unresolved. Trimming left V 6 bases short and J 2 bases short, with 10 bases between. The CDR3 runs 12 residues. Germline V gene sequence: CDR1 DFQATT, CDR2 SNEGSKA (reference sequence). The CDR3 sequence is CSASRRNYGYTF. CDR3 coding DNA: TGCAGTGCCTCAAGGAGGAACTATGGCTACACCTTC.

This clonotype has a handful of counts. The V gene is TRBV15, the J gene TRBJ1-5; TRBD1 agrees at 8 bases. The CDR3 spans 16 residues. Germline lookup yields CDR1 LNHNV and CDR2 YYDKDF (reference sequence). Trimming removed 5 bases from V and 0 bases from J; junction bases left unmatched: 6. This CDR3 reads CATSAGQAYSNQPQHF. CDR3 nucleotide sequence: TGTGCCACCAGCGCGGGACAGGCGTATAGCAATCAGCCCCAGCATTTT.

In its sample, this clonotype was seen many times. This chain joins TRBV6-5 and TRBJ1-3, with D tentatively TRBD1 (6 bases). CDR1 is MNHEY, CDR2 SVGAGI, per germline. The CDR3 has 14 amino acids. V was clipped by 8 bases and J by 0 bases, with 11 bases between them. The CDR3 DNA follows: TGTGCCAGCGGGGGGGGCATCTCTGGAAACACCATATATTTT. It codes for CASGGGISGNTIYF.

CDR3 sequence (DNA): TGCAGTGCCGGGGGGGGCGGTCAGCCCCAGCATTTT. This translates into CSAGGGGQPQHF. The chain employs TRBV20-1 and TRBJ1-5, with D possibly matching TRBD1 (6 bases). Deletions cut 6 bases from V and 6 bases from J, with 12 bases between. This CDR3 is 12 amino acids long. CDR1 is DFQATT and CDR2 is SNEGSKA in the germline V gene (reference sequence).

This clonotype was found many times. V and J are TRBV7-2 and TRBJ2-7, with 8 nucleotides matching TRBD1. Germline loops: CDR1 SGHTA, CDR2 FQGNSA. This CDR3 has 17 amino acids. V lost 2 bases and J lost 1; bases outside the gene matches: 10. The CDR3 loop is CASSLRPRTGISYEQYF. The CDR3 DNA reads TGTGCCAGCAGCTTACGGCCCCGGACAGGGATTTCCTACGAGCAGTACTTC. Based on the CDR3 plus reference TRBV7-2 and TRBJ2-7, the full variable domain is GAGVSQSPSNKVTEKGKDVELRCDPISGHTALYWYRQSLGQGLEFLIYFQGNSAPDKSGLPSDRFSAERTGGSVSTLTIQRTQQEDSAVYLCASSLRPRTGISYEQYFGPGTRLTVT.

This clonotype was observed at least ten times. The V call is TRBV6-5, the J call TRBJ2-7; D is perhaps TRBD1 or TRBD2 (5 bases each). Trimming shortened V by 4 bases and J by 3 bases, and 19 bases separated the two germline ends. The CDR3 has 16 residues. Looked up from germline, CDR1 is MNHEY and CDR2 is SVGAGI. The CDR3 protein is CASSFTGRRAGYEQYF. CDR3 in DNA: TGTGCCAGCAGTTTTACGGGGCGCAGGGCAGGCTACGAGCAGTACTTC.

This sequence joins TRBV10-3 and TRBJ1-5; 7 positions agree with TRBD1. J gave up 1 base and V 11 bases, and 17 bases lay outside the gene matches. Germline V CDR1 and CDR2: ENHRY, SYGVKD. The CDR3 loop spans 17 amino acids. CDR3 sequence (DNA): TGTGCCGTTGTATCCGGGACAGCTGGTTACAGCAATCAGCCCCAGCATTTT. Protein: CAVVSGTAGYSNQPQHF.